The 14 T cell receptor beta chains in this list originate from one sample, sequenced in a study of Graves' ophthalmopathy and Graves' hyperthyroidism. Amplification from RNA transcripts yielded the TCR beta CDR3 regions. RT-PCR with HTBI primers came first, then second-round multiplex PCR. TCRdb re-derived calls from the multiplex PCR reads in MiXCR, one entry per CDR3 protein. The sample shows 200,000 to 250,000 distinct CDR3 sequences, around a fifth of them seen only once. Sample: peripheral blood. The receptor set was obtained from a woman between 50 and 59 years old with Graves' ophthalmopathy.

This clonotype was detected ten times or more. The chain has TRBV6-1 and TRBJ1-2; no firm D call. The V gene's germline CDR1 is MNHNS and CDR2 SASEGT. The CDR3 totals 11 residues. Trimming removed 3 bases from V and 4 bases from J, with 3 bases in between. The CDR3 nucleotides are TGTGCCAGCAGTGAGCTCTATGGCTACACCTTC. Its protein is CASSELYGYTF.

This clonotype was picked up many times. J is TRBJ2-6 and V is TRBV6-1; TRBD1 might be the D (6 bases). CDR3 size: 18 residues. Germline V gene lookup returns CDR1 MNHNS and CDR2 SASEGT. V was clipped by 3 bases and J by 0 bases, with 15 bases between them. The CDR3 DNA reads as TGTGCCAGCAGTGAGATAGGGACAAAACTCTCTGGGGCCAACGTCCTGACTTTC. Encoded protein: CASSEIGTKLSGANVLTF.

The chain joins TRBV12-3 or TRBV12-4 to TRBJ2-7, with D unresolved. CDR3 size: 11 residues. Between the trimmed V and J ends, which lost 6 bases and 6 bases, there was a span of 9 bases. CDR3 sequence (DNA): TGTGCCAGCAGAATAACGGGCGAGCAGTACTTC. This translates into CASRITGEQYF.

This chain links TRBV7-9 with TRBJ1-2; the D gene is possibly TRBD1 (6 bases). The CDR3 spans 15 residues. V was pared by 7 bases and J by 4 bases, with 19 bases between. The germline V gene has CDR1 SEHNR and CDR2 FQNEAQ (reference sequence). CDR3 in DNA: TGTGCCAGCACCCTTCTCGGGGGCATCGGCTATGGCTACACCTTC. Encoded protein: CASTLLGGIGYGYTF.

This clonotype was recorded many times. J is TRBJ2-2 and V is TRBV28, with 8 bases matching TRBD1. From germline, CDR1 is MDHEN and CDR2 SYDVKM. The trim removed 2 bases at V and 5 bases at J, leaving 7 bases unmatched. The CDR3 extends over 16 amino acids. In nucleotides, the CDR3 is TGTGCCAGCAGTTTAGACAGACAGGGGTTAACCGGGGAGCTGTTTTTT. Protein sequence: CASSLDRQGLTGELFF.

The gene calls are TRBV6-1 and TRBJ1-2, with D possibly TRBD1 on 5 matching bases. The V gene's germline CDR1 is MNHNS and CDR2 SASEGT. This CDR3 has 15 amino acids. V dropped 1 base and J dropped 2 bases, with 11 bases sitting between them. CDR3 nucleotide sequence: TGTGCCAGCAGTGAAGGATGGGGCAGAAACTATGGCTACACCTTC. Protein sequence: CASSEGWGRNYGYTF.

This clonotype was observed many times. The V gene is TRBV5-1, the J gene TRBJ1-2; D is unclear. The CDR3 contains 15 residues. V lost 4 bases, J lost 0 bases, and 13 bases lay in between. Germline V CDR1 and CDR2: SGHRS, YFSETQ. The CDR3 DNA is TGCGCCAGCAGCCACGACGGATTAGCTAACTATGGCTACACCTTC. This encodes CASSHDGLANYGYTF.

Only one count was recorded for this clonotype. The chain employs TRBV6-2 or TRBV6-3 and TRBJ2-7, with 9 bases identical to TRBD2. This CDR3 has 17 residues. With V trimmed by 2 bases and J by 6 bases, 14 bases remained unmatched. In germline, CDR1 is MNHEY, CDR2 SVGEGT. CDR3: CASSYRGLAETRTEQYF. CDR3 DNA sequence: TGTGCCAGCAGTTACCGGGGACTAGCTGAAACAAGAACCGAGCAGTACTTC.

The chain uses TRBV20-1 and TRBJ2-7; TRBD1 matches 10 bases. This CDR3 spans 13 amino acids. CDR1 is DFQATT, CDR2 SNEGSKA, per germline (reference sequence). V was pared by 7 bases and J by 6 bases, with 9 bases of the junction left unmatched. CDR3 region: CSGSRDRGSEQYF. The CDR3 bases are TGCAGTGGGTCCCGGGACAGGGGTAGCGAGCAGTACTTC.

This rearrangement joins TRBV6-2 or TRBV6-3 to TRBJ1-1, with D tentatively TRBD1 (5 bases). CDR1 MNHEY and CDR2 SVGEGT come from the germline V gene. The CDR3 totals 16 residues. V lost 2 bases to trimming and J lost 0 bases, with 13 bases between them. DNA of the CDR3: TGTGCCAGCAGTTACCCGGGATGGGGGATGAACACTGAAGCTTTCTTT. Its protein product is CASSYPGWGMNTEAFF.

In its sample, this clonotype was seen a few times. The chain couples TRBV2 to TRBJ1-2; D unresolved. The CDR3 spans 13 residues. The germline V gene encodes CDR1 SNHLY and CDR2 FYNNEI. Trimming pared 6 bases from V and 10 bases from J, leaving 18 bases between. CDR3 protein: CASRERPPRAYTF. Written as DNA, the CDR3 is TGTGCCAGCAGAGAACGACCGCCGAGGGCCTACACCTTC.

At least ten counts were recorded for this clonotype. The CDR3 region has the DNA TGTGCCAGCAGCCAGGGACAATCCTATAATTCACCCCTCCACTTT. It is translated as CASSQGQSYNSPLHF. This chain uses TRBV7-3 with TRBJ1-6; D is perhaps TRBD1 (6 bases). CDR3 length: 15 residues. CDR1 and CDR2 (germline): SGHTA, FQGTGA. Trimming removed 5 bases from V and 1 base from J, with 9 bases in between.

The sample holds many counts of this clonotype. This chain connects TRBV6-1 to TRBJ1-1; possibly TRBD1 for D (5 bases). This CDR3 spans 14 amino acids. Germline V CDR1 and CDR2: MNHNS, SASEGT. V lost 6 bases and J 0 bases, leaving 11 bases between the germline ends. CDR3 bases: TGTGCCAGCAGACGGGACCCCATGAACACTGAAGCTTTCTTT. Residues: CASRRDPMNTEAFF.

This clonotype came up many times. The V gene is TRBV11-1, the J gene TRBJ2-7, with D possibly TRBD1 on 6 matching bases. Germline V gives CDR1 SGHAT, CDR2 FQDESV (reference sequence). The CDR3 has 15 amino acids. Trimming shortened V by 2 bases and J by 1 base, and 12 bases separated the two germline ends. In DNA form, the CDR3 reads TGTGCCAGCAGCTTATTTCCAGGGGTGTCCTACGAGCAGTACTTC. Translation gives CASSLFPGVSYEQYF.